The TCR beta chain under discussion was sequenced for a study of regulatory T cells in long-lasting Graves disease. This clonotype has at least ten counts. For TCR beta, libraries came from iRepertoire HTBI primers and Arm-PCR of CDR3 regions. TCRdb processed the multiplex PCR reads anew with MiXCR; each CDR3 protein has one entry. The sample has 620,000 or so distinct CDR3 sequences; roughly 16% are singletons. The CDR3 has 11 residues. CDR1 is GTSNPN and CDR2 is SVGIG in the germline V gene (reference sequence). Trimming took 4 bases from V and 4 from J, leaving 7 bases between them. As for time point: newly diagnosed GD, antithyroid drugs for less than 3 months. Generation of the TCR library employed RNA extracted from PBMCs. In addition, the sample was reused for a study of T cells in Graves' hyperthyroidism and ophthalmopathy. From that paper: Expanded thyroid clonotypes (above 0.001) were mostly also found in blood.

Sequencing was performed on peripheral blood mononuclear cells (PBMCs), taken at new diagnosis, from a patient treated with antithyroid drugs. The sequence derives from a woman younger than 45 with Graves disease. The rearrangement links TRBV30 to TRBJ1-2; D not resolved. DNA for the CDR3: TGTGCCTGGACCCGAGCCTATGGCTACACCTTC. Its protein product is CAWTRAYGYTF.